This TCR beta chain was captured in a study of beta chain features in type 1 diabetes. Study overall: The study found patients and healthy donors alike in age, gender and cell yields. All samples yielded roughly 100 million examined sorted cells.

Every isolated RNA sample was fully reverse transcribed, so sequencing captured expressed TCRB transcripts. Clones were sequenced by immunoSEQ multiplex PCR, and TCRdb holds only the in-frame ones, with some missing. Here the sample spans 200,000 to 250,000 clones, more than 9% being singletons. This clone turned up a few times. Its antigen is not identified. Study-wide findings and caveats: PCR may have favored shorter templates equally in patients and controls. Resolution of whether HLA type affects TCRB rearrangement was not achieved here.

V lost 5 bases, J lost 0 bases, and 5 bases lay in between. The CDR3 sequence is 13 residues long. Germline V lookup: CDR1 GTSNPN, CDR2 SVGIG (reference sequence). This sequence originates from a woman in her late teens or twenties in good health. The gene calls are TRBV30 and TRBJ2-6; no clear D. The sequenced sample consisted of naive CD4+ T cells from blood. The CDR3 protein is CAWWSSGANVLTF. The CDR3 region has the DNA TGTGCCTGGTGGAGCTCTGGGGCCAACGTCCTGACTTTC. Full variable domain (missing parts from reference TRBV30 and TRBJ2-6): SQTIHQWPATLVQPVGSPLSLECTVEGTSNPNLYWYRQAAGRGLQLLFYSVGIGQISSEVPQNLSASRPQDRQFILSSKKLLLSDSGFYLCAWWSSGANVLTFGAGSRLTVL.